This is a list of T cell receptor beta chains from one sample in a study of CD8 T cells in Susac syndrome. Using its own MiXCR run on the immunoSEQ multiplex PCR reads, TCRdb lists one record per CDR3 protein. The table records approximately 210,000 distinct CDR3 sequences, approximately 94% of them present only once. Sample: CD4+ T cells from PBMCs. The origin of the receptors is a human donor with Susac syndrome. The CDR3 runs from the conserved cysteine through the conserved F or W. The D gene is left open where the match is weak. Clone size is stated in some rows and not others, as once, few, many or a class when expanded.

J gene | V gene | clone size | D gene | CDR3 protein | CDR3 DNA
TRBJ2-5 | TRBV20-1 | . | TRBD2 | CSALEAGDLRGETQYF | TGCAGTGCCCTTGAAGCGGGGGATCTTCGGGGAGAGACCCAGTACTTC
TRBJ2-3 | TRBV7-2 | . | . | CASSGRDTSTDTQYF | TGTGCCAGCAGTGGACGGGATACCAGCACAGATACGCAGTATTTT
TRBJ1-1 | TRBV30 | . | . | CAWSALTEAFF | TGTGCCTGGAGTGCACTCACTGAAGCTTTCTTT
TRBJ1-2 | TRBV7-2 | . | . | CASSPGEVFGGYTF | TGTGCCAGCAGCCCCGGGGAGGTCTTTGGTGGCTACACCTTC
TRBJ1-2 | TRBV19 | . | TRBD1 | CASSINRDRGTGYTF | TGTGCCAGTAGTATAAACCGGGACAGGGGGACTGGCTACACCTTC
TRBJ1-1 | TRBV6-1 | . | TRBD1 | CASRPTGEAPYTEAFF | TGTGCCAGCAGGCCGACAGGGGAGGCACCTTACACTGAAGCTTTCTTT
TRBJ2-1 | TRBV24-1 | . | . | CATSDYARDEQFF | TGTGCCACCAGTGACTACGCTCGGGATGAGCAGTTCTTC
TRBJ2-4 | TRBV3-1 | . | . | CASSLSFGTKNIQYF | TGTGCCAGCAGCCTCTCGTTCGGGACCAAAAACATTCAGTACTTC
TRBJ1-6 | TRBV11-1 | . | TRBD1 | CASSRQGENSPLHF | TGTGCCAGCAGCCGACAGGGGGAAAATTCACCCCTCCACTTT
TRBJ1-2 | TRBV12-3/TRBV12-4 | . | TRBD1 | CASSGRQGALYGYTF | TGTGCCAGCAGTGGTCGACAGGGGGCTTTGTATGGCTACACCTTC
TRBJ1-4 | TRBV30 | . | . | CAWRQSAGEKLFF | TGTGCCTGGCGACAGAGCGCAGGGGAAAAACTGTTTTTT
TRBJ1-5 | TRBV16 | few | . | CASSQSSGGNQPQHF | TGTGCCAGCAGCCAATCTTCAGGGGGCAATCAGCCCCAGCATTTT
TRBJ2-3 | TRBV4-2 | . | TRBD2 | CASSQDPRGGATDTQYF | TGTGCCAGCAGCCAAGATCCGCGCGGGGGGGCCACAGATACGCAGTATTTT
TRBJ2-3 | TRBV10-3 | . | . | CAIGPRTDTQYF | TGTGCCATCGGACCTCGAACAGATACGCAGTATTTT
TRBJ2-3 | TRBV18 | . | TRBD2 | CASSPPGLAGADTQYF | TGTGCCAGCTCACCCCCGGGACTAGCGGGGGCAGATACGCAGTATTTT
TRBJ1-1 | TRBV20-1 | once | TRBD1 | CSATGGPDTEAFF | TGCAGTGCAACAGGGGGCCCTGACACTGAAGCTTTCTTT
TRBJ1-1 | TRBV12-3/TRBV12-4 | . | . | CASRAGAAGTEAFF | TGTGCCAGCAGAGCAGGGGCGGCGGGGACTGAAGCTTTCTTT
TRBJ2-2 | TRBV7-2 | . | TRBD1 | CASSGQANTGELFF | TGTGCCAGCAGCGGACAGGCGAACACCGGGGAGCTGTTTTTT
TRBJ1-2 | TRBV29-1 | . | . | CSVEVVNYGYTF | TGCAGCGTTGAGGTGGTTAACTATGGCTACACCTTC
TRBJ2-1 | TRBV20-1 | . | . | CSARSGLPNEQFF | TGCAGTGCTAGATCCGGACTCCCCAATGAGCAGTTCTTC
TRBJ1-6 | TRBV6-1 | . | TRBD1 | CASSSSSLSGTGDNSPLHF | TGTGCCAGCAGCTCTAGCAGCCTCTCCGGGACAGGGGATAATTCACCCCTCCACTTT
TRBJ2-7 | TRBV27 | . | TRBD1 | CASSSGTGLPYEQYF | TGTGCCAGCAGTTCCGGGACAGGGTTACCCTACGAGCAGTACTTC
TRBJ1-4 | TRBV10-3 | . | . | CAISGDHNEKLFF | TGTGCCATCAGTGGGGACCATAATGAAAAACTGTTTTTT
TRBJ1-1 | TRBV20-1 | once | . | CSARLPGTPNTEAFF | TGCAGTGCTAGACTCCCCGGGACTCCGAACACTGAAGCTTTCTTT
TRBJ2-1 | TRBV11-2 | few | TRBD1 | CASSFLQGGMFF | TGTGCCAGCAGCTTCTTACAGGGGGGCATGTTCTTC
TRBJ1-6 | TRBV30 | . | TRBD1 | CAWSPGTGNSPLHF | TGTGCCTGGAGCCCCGGGACAGGGAATTCACCCCTCCACTTT
TRBJ2-7 | TRBV7-2 | . | . | CASTGGLEQYF | TGTGCCAGCACCGGGGGGCTCGAGCAGTACTTC
TRBJ1-2 | TRBV27 | . | . | CASNPGVGSYGYTF | TGTGCCAGCAACCCTGGGGTGGGATCCTATGGCTACACCTTC
TRBJ2-5 | TRBV7-2 | . | . | CASSLMGGKEETQYF | TGTGCCAGCAGCTTAATGGGGGGAAAGGAAGAGACCCAGTACTTC
TRBJ1-1 | TRBV28 | . | . | CASSPPRRSEAFF | TGTGCCAGCAGTCCCCCCCGGCGGAGTGAAGCTTTCTTT
TRBJ2-7 | TRBV24-1 | . | . | CATSDRYEQYF | TGTGCCACCAGTGATAGGTACGAGCAGTACTTC
TRBJ1-1 | TRBV11-3 | . | TRBD1 | CASSLGTGGPGDTEAFF | TGTGCCAGCAGCCTTGGGACAGGTGGGCCGGGGGACACTGAAGCTTTCTTT
TRBJ2-1 | TRBV11-2 | once | . | CASSPPVGSSEQFF | TGTGCCAGCAGCCCCCCCGTAGGGTCAAGTGAGCAGTTCTTC
TRBJ2-7 | TRBV7-7 | . | TRBD2 | CASSLGSGTSYEQYF | TGTGCTAGCAGCTTAGGATCCGGGACTAGCTACGAGCAGTACTTC
TRBJ1-1 | TRBV6-6 | . | TRBD1 | CASRFTGGTEAFF | TGTGCCAGCAGATTCACAGGGGGCACTGAAGCTTTCTTT
TRBJ2-5 | TRBV20-1 | . | . | CSARGGNANQETQYF | TGCAGTGCTAGAGGGGGCAATGCGAACCAAGAGACCCAGTACTTC
TRBJ2-3 | TRBV6-6 | . | TRBD1 | CASSYSDGTGTDTQYF | TGTGCCAGCAGTTACTCTGACGGGACAGGGACAGATACGCAGTATTTT
TRBJ2-7 | TRBV6-2/TRBV6-3 | . | TRBD1 | CASKQPGQLSTYEQYF | TGTGCCAGCAAACAACCGGGACAGCTATCTACCTACGAGCAGTACTTC
TRBJ2-6 | TRBV5-1 | . | TRBD1 | CASSYRTGASAAGANVLTF | TGCGCCAGCAGCTATAGGACAGGGGCCTCCGCTGCGGGGGCCAACGTCCTGACTTTC
TRBJ1-1 | TRBV18 | . | TRBD1 | CASSADRGAEAFF | TGTGCCAGCTCGGCTGACAGGGGCGCTGAAGCTTTCTTT
TRBJ2-1 | TRBV28 | . | . | CASSLPQVNEQFF | TGTGCCAGCAGTTTACCGCAGGTCAATGAGCAGTTCTTC
TRBJ2-7 | TRBV5-1 | . | . | CASSLFRDNEQYF | TGCGCCAGCAGCTTGTTCAGGGACAACGAGCAGTACTTC
TRBJ2-1 | TRBV30 | . | TRBD1 | CASTSGTDFYVDEQFF | TGTGCCTCAACCTCCGGGACAGACTTTTATGTCGATGAGCAGTTCTTC
TRBJ2-1 | TRBV5-6 | . | . | CASSLAATMRSNEQFF | TGTGCCAGCAGCTTGGCCGCTACTATGCGGTCCAATGAGCAGTTCTTC
TRBJ2-2 | TRBV7-6 | . | . | CASSLVRSHGELFF | TGTGCCAGCAGCTTAGTACGGTCCCACGGGGAGCTGTTTTTT
TRBJ1-2 | TRBV20-1 | . | . | CSARENTEYGYTF | TGCAGTGCTAGAGAAAACACTGAATATGGCTACACCTTC
TRBJ2-1 | TRBV4-2 | once | . | CASSQAGGGGNEQFF | TGTGCCAGCAGCCAAGCAGGAGGAGGGGGCAATGAGCAGTTCTTC
TRBJ2-7 | TRBV12-3/TRBV12-4 | . | . | CASSLARQSYEQYF | TGTGCCAGCAGTTTAGCGCGCCAGAGCTACGAGCAGTACTTC
TRBJ1-6 | TRBV30 | . | TRBD1 | CAWSPTGAPQNSPLHF | TGTGCCTGGAGTCCTACAGGGGCACCCCAGAATTCACCCCTCCACTTT
TRBJ2-5 | TRBV14 | . | TRBD2 | CASSQELLAGGRETQYF | TGTGCCAGCAGCCAAGAACTACTAGCGGGGGGAAGAGAGACCCAGTACTTC
TRBJ1-6 | TRBV6-2/TRBV6-3 | . | TRBD1 | CASSRGQGSPLHF | TGTGCCAGCAGCAGAGGACAGGGGTCACCCCTCCACTTT
TRBJ2-5 | TRBV6-6 | . | . | CASSYKGPLETQYF | TGTGCCAGCAGTTACAAGGGCCCCCTTGAGACCCAGTACTTC
TRBJ1-1 | TRBV12-3/TRBV12-4 | . | . | CASSSKRLLEAFF | TGTGCCAGCAGTTCTAAGCGCCTCCTAGAAGCTTTCTTT
TRBJ1-2 | TRBV28 | . | . | CASSRGEPAHYGYTF | TGTGCCAGCAGCCGGGGGGAACCGGCTCACTATGGCTACACCTTC
TRBJ1-6 | TRBV27 | . | TRBD1 | CASSIRTGGLSPLHF | TGTGCCAGCAGCATAAGAACAGGGGGCCTATCACCCCTCCACTTT
TRBJ1-1 | TRBV28 | once | . | CASTLAAWANTEAFF | TGTGCCAGCACTCTTGCGGCTTGGGCGAACACTGAAGCTTTCTTT
TRBJ1-1 | TRBV20-1 | . | . | CSAVEVKGSSEAFF | TGCAGTGCCGTTGAGGTAAAGGGGTCCTCTGAAGCTTTCTTT
TRBJ2-5 | TRBV7-9 | . | TRBD1 | CASALSQGAETQYF | TGTGCCAGCGCCTTGTCCCAGGGGGCAGAGACCCAGTACTTC
TRBJ1-6 | TRBV15 | . | . | CATSREVAKDSPLHF | TGTGCCACCAGCAGGGAGGTCGCAAAGGATTCACCCCTCCACTTT